Below are 8 T cell receptor beta chains sequenced from a single sample in a study of cytomegalovirus exposure and HLA in healthy donors. Both 60 Vbeta primers and 13 Jbeta primers went into the PCR. Assay used: immunoSEQ multiplex PCR; TCRdb lists only in-frame clones, some missing. The table lists 100,000 to 150,000 clones, around 77% of them singletons, with roughly 1% in the top ten. The sequenced sample consisted of PBMCs. The receptors come from a woman aged 55-69 years in good health and CMV-seronegative.

The V gene is TRBV7-9, the J gene TRBJ1-4, with D perhaps matching TRBD1 (6 bases). The V gene's germline CDR1 is SEHNR and CDR2 FQNEAQ (reference sequence). The CDR3 length is 17 residues. Trimming took 5 bases from V and 0 from J, leaving 16 bases between them. The CDR3 DNA follows: TGTGCCAGCAGCCCCCGTGGGGGCGATGCAACTAATGAAAAACTGTTTTTT. Protein product: CASSPRGGDATNEKLFF.

The chain couples TRBV28 to TRBJ1-2, with TRBD1 matching over 7 bases. This CDR3 comprises 15 residues. The V gene's germline CDR1 is MDHEN and CDR2 SYDVKM. The ends lost 4 bases at V and 2 bases at J; junction bases unmatched: 7. In DNA form, the CDR3 reads TGTGCCAGCAGTTATTCGACAGGGCGGAACTATGGCTACACCTTC. Protein: CASSYSTGRNYGYTF.

This chain links TRBV7-3 with TRBJ2-2; weak D call: TRBD1 (5 bases). The CDR3 has 16 residues. V lost 5 bases and J 7 bases, leaving 20 bases between the germline ends. The germline V gene has CDR1 SGHTA and CDR2 FQGTGA. The CDR3 coding sequence is TGTGCCAGCAGCCTCGTGGCGCCAGGGCTATACGGGGAGCTGTTTTTT. It codes for CASSLVAPGLYGELFF.

This clone turned up a few times. This chain uses TRBV19 with TRBJ1-5, with 9 nucleotides matching TRBD1. The CDR3 is 18 amino acids. V shed 5 bases and J 4 bases; nucleotides not matched to a gene: 15. Germline V gene sequence: CDR1 LNHDA, CDR2 SQIVND (reference sequence). The CDR3: CASSPRRQGGQGNQPQHF. The CDR3 DNA sequence: TGTGCCAGTAGTCCCCGTAGACAGGGGGGTCAGGGAAATCAGCCCCAGCATTTT.

This clone has a handful of counts. The chain links TRBV18 to TRBJ2-4; maybe TRBD1 (6 bases). Per the germline V gene, CDR1 is KGHSH and CDR2 is LQKENI. The CDR3 contains 13 residues. V dropped 6 bases and J dropped 8 bases, with 14 bases sitting between them. For the CDR3, the DNA is TGTGCCAGCTCGCTAAACAGGGACGACATTCAGTACTTC. The encoded protein is CASSLNRDDIQYF.

The chain employs TRBV6-1 and TRBJ2-7; TRBD2 aligns across 8 bases. The CDR3 runs 14 residues. Germline V lookup: CDR1 MNHNS, CDR2 SASEGT. V gave up 11 bases and J gave up 0 bases; unmatched junction bases: 9. The chain's CDR3 is CACAGGSFSYEQYF. As DNA, the CDR3 is TGTGCCTGCGCGGGAGGCAGCTTCTCCTACGAGCAGTACTTC.

The gene calls are TRBV29-1 and TRBJ2-3; TRBD2 matches at 14 bases. Germline CDR1 is SQVTM and CDR2 is ANQGSEA. The junction had 7 bases not matched to a gene; V was cut back by 6 bases and J by 5 bases. The CDR3 has 15 amino acids. Here the CDR3 reads CSVVGLAGGKDTQYF. CDR3 DNA: TGCAGCGTCGTTGGACTAGCGGGGGGCAAAGATACGCAGTATTTT.

The chain uses TRBV6-6 and TRBJ1-1, with D perhaps TRBD1 (5 bases). V was shortened by 7 bases and J by 5 bases, with 20 bases between the two germline ends. This CDR3 contains 15 residues. The V gene's germline CDR1 is MNHNY and CDR2 SVGAGI (reference sequence). CDR3 residues: CASTSSGGERTEAFF. DNA of the CDR3: TGTGCCAGCACCTCATCCGGGGGTGAACGGACTGAAGCTTTCTTT.